This TCR beta chain appears in the sequencing data of a study of cytomegalovirus exposure and HLA in healthy donors. The CDR3 contains 14 residues. Germline loops: CDR1 SEHNR, CDR2 FQNEAQ (reference sequence). V lost 5 bases, J lost 5 bases, and 8 bases stayed unmatched. As concerns this clone: Its antigen is still unknown.

Study-wide points: Fewer N-insertions than the roughly 700-donor mean were reportedly shown by an Asian-associated ancestry cluster in a later analysis. In vitro work confirmed that a few CMV-associated chains recognize CMV antigens. Per a prior analysis, the majority of TCR beta V segments were productive roughly 87% or roughly 30% of the time. An analysis was carried out at a later point. It showed that HLA-associated TCR beta chains were more clonally expanded than equally common non-associated chains.

With 60 Vbeta and 13 Jbeta primers, the PCR was carried out. Sequenced by immunoSEQ multiplex PCR; TCRdb stores in-frame clones only, minus some. The repertoire includes roughly 120,000 clones, around 80% of them detected once, and 1.5% to 2.5% sits in the top ten. This chain links TRBV7-9 with TRBJ2-5; 7 bases agree with TRBD1. This sequence originates from a man between 18 and 29 years old in good health and CMV-seronegative. Sequencing input: PBMCs. CDR3 in amino acids: CASSRTGVAETQYF. In DNA form, the CDR3 reads TGTGCCAGCAGCCGTACAGGGGTCGCGGAGACCCAGTACTTC.